The sample holds a few counts of the clone carrying this TCR beta chain. Antigen: not known. The sample originates from a study of T-cell memory formation after mild COVID-19. Whole-study context: TCR clusters largely stayed donor specific. Regarding the study as a whole: Day 15 to 85 contractors were CD4/CD8 balanced; later expanders leaned CD4+. The main location of contracting CD4+ clones was CM and EM, and that of contracting CD8+ clones was EMRA.

Each CDR3 protein gets one entry after TCRdb re-called the 5' RACE reads with MiXCR. The table has 45,000 to 65,000 distinct CDR3 sequences, 9.3% seen once; the top ten hold approximately 12%. V was shortened by 3 bases and J by 1 base, with 15 bases between the two germline ends. The CDR3 runs to 15 residues. The germline gives CDR1 DFQATT, CDR2 SNEGSKA (reference sequence). This receptor was obtained from an adult woman who had mild COVID-19 (a few samples of this study predate the infection). Cell type and time point are not known. Source material: PBMCs or a T cell subset sorted from them (not recorded which). The genes are TRBV20-1 and TRBJ1-1; D is unresolved. CDR3 residues: CSARRTVKRNTEAFF. The CDR3 DNA is TGCAGTGCTAGGCGGACGGTCAAAAGGAACACTGAAGCTTTCTTT.